Listed below are T cell receptor beta chains from one sample, sequenced in a study of blood T cell repertoires in COVID-19. The data were produced by immunoSEQ multiplex PCR, yet TCRdb's version contains in-frame clones alone and is incomplete. This table has about 130,000 clones, roughly four fifths appearing once. Sequencing input: peripheral blood. Receptors were obtained from a human donor in a cohort sampled during active COVID-19. Both conserved end residues are part of each CDR3. The D gene is left open where the match is weak. Where a row states a size, it is once, few, many or the class of an expanded clone; other rows omit it.

TRBJ2-3,-,17,TRBV4-1,TRBD2,CASSPLPTSGVGDTQYF,TGCGCCAGCAGTCCGCTCCCGACTAGCGGGGTTGGAGATACGCAGTATTTT
TRBJ2-2,-,14,TRBV5-6,TRBD1,CASSTTGGAGELFF,TGTGCCAGCAGCACGACAGGGGGGGCCGGGGAGCTGTTTTTT
TRBJ1-2,-,13,TRBV7-9,TRBD1,CASRYGQEDGYTF,TGTGCCAGCAGGTATGGACAGGAAGATGGCTACACCTTC
TRBJ1-5,-,13,TRBV6-5,-,CASTNGLGQPQHF,TGTGCCAGCACCAACGGGTTGGGTCAGCCCCAGCATTTT
TRBJ2-1,-,14,TRBV4-1,-,CASSQTITLGEQFF,TGCGCCAGCAGCCAAACAATCACCCTGGGCGAGCAGTTCTTC
TRBJ2-5,-,13,TRBV3-1/TRBV3-2,-,CASSLSLAETQYF,TGTGCCAGCAGCCTCTCCCTAGCCGAGACCCAGTACTTC
TRBJ1-2,-,15,TRBV5-6,-,CASSLGQNNNYGYTF,TGTGCCAGCAGCTTGGGACAGAACAATAACTATGGCTACACCTTC
TRBJ2-7,-,15,TRBV13,TRBD1,CASSSGDRLTYEQYF,TGTGCCAGCAGCTCAGGGGACAGATTAACCTACGAGCAGTACTTC
TRBJ2-7,once,17,TRBV21-1,-,CASSPQLAGGTTGEQYF,TGTGCCAGCAGCCCCCAACTAGCGGGGGGCACTACTGGGGAGCAGTACTTC
TRBJ2-2,-,15,TRBV9,-,CASSGGRTAAGELFF,TGTGCCAGCAGCGGTGGTAGGACTGCCGCCGGGGAGCTGTTTTTT
TRBJ2-1,-,20,TRBV27,-,CASSLARWTDGLSSYNEQFF,TGTGCCAGCAGTTTAGCCCGTTGGACAGACGGGTTGAGCTCCTACAATGAGCAGTTCTTC
TRBJ1-1,-,11,TRBV9,-,CVTGMNTEAFF,TGTGTCACAGGGATGAACACTGAAGCTTTCTTT
TRBJ1-1,-,10,TRBV20-1,TRBD1,CSVLQGAAFF,TGCAGTGTTCTCCAGGGGGCGGCTTTCTTT
TRBJ2-7,few,19,TRBV21-1,-,CASSKRPAGGSIYPGEQYF,TGTGCCAGCAGCAAACGCCCAGCGGGGGGTAGTATCTATCCGGGCGAGCAGTACTTC
TRBJ1-4,-,14,TRBV6-6,-,CASSQGWSNEKLFF,TGTGCCAGCAGTCAGGGGTGGTCTAATGAAAAACTGTTTTTT
TRBJ2-7,-,13,TRBV6-6,TRBD1,CASSYADRGEQYF,TGTGCCAGCAGTTACGCGGACAGGGGCGAGCAGTACTTC
TRBJ2-5,-,17,TRBV7-9,TRBD1,CASSLYRDRRFQETQYF,TGTGCCAGCAGTTTATACCGGGACAGAAGATTCCAAGAGACCCAGTACTTC
TRBJ2-6,-,18,TRBV7-9,TRBD1,CASTLDRGPRSGANVLTF,TGTGCCAGCACCTTGGACAGGGGGCCTCGCTCTGGGGCCAACGTCCTGACTTTC
TRBJ2-6,-,16,TRBV10-3,-,CAISDGTASGANVLTF,TGTGCCATCAGTGATGGCACCGCTTCTGGGGCCAACGTCCTGACTTTC
TRBJ2-1,-,18,TRBV5-6,-,CASSLGLGPGTTYNEQFF,TGTGCCAGCAGCTTGGGGTTGGGGCCAGGTACTACCTACAATGAGCAGTTCTTC
TRBJ2-7,-,14,TRBV10-3,-,CAIRGTTGNYEQYF,TGTGCCATCAGGGGGACAACAGGGAACTACGAGCAGTACTTC
TRBJ1-3,-,16,TRBV5-6,-,CASSLGAGLPRNTIYF,TGTGCCAGCAGCTTGGGGGCAGGGCTCCCTCGAAACACCATATATTTT
TRBJ1-3,once,13,TRBV6-5,-,CASSKTGRNTIYF,TGTGCCAGCAGTAAAACAGGAAGAAACACCATATATTTT
TRBJ1-6,-,14,TRBV5-1,-,CASSLLQDNSPLHF,TGCGCCAGCAGCTTGCTCCAGGATAATTCACCCCTCCACTTT
TRBJ2-2,-,12,TRBV6-5,TRBD1,CASKQGWGELFF,TGTGCCAGTAAACAGGGGTGGGGGGAGCTGTTTTTT
TRBJ1-1,-,13,TRBV5-5,-,CASSFAGITEAFF,TGTGCCAGCAGCTTTGCAGGGATCACTGAAGCTTTCTTT
TRBJ1-2,few,13,TRBV24-1,-,CATSDGVGAGYTF,TGTGCCACCAGTGATGGGGTAGGGGCCGGCTACACCTTC
TRBJ2-3,-,16,TRBV7-9,-,CASSLAVPSVPDTQYF,TGTGCCAGCAGCTTAGCTGTACCTAGCGTCCCAGATACGCAGTATTTT
TRBJ1-6,-,17,TRBV15,TRBD1,CATSRGPGTGGDSPLHF,TGTGCCACCAGCAGAGGACCCGGGACAGGGGGAGATTCACCCCTCCACTTT
TRBJ2-5,-,14,TRBV6-5,TRBD1,CASRGSTGGETQYF,TGTGCCAGCAGGGGGAGCACAGGGGGAGAGACCCAGTACTTC
TRBJ1-1,-,14,TRBV3-1/TRBV3-2,TRBD1,CASSQGGGQTEAFF,TGTGCCAGCAGCCAAGGAGGGGGCCAAACTGAAGCTTTCTTT
TRBJ2-5,-,14,TRBV5-1,TRBD1,CASSLGTDQETQYF,TGCGCCAGCAGCTTAGGGACAGACCAAGAGACCCAGTACTTC
TRBJ2-3,-,14,TRBV5-1,-,CASSLDTGTDTQYF,TGCGCCAGCAGCTTAGATACAGGGACAGATACGCAGTATTTT